Below are 10 T cell receptor beta chains sequenced from a single sample in a study of T cells after yellow fever vaccination. TCRdb re-analysed the 5' RACE reads in MiXCR, keeping a single row per CDR3 protein. The data contain 250,000 to 400,000 distinct CDR3 sequences, around 4.3% of them singletons. Specimen: PBMCs, collected 15 days after the yellow fever booster vaccination. All receptors come from a man aged 18-30 years who received the YFV17D yellow fever vaccine.

Ten or more counts support this clonotype. The chain recombines TRBV7-2 with TRBJ1-2; 10 nucleotides line up with TRBD1. The CDR3 spans 17 residues. V shed 1 base and J 6 bases; nucleotides not matched to a gene: 11. In germline, CDR1 is SGHTA, CDR2 FQGNSA. The CDR3 coding sequence is TGTGCCAGCAGCTTAGGGGGACAGGGGTTAAAGAAGCATGGCTACACCTTC. It is translated as CASSLGGQGLKKHGYTF.

Ten or more counts support this clonotype. This chain links TRBV7-9 with TRBJ1-6, with 7 bases lining up with TRBD1. The CDR3 is 14 residues long. The V segment lost 3 bases and the J segment 10 bases; nucleotides outside the gene matches: 6. CDR1 is SEHNR and CDR2 is FQNEAQ in the germline V gene (reference sequence). Here the CDR3 DNA reads TGTGCCAGCAGCTTGGAAGGGGGCAGGTCACCCCTCCACTTT. Translating gives CASSLEGGRSPLHF. Together with reference TRBV7-9 and TRBJ1-6, the CDR3 gives the full variable domain: DTGVSQNPRHKITKRGQNVTFRCDPISEHNRLYWYRQTLGQGPEFLTYFQNEAQLEKSRLLSDRFSAERPKGSFSTLEIQRTEQGDSAMYLCASSLEGGRSPLHFGNGTRLTVT.

Ten or more counts support this clonotype. The chain combines TRBV4-3 with TRBJ2-7; maybe TRBD1 (5 bases). CDR1 LGHNA and CDR2 YSLEER come from the germline V gene. Deletions cut 0 bases from V and 2 bases from J, with 8 bases between. The CDR3 is made up of 14 amino acids. DNA for the CDR3: TGCGCCAGCAGCCAAGATCGGACAACCTACGAGCAGTACTTC. It codes for CASSQDRTTYEQYF.

This clonotype has just a few counts. This chain uses TRBV11-1 with TRBJ1-5; D is unclear. The germline gives CDR1 SGHAT, CDR2 FQDESV (reference sequence). Trimming cost V 8 bases and J 5 bases, with 13 bases left between them. This CDR3 contains 13 residues. CDR3 nucleotides: TGTGCCAGCGCCCTTGAACAACATCAGCCCCAGCATTTT. Translating gives CASALEQHQPQHF.

This clonotype was found many times. The chain recombines TRBV10-3 with TRBJ2-5, with D perhaps matching TRBD1 (5 bases). The ends were cut back, 6 bases at V and 2 bases at J, with 7 bases in the middle. CDR1 and CDR2 from the germline V gene are ENHRY and SYGVKD. The CDR3 totals 12 residues. The CDR3 coding sequence is TGTGCCATCAGCTGGACACAAGAGACCCAGTACTTC. This sequence encodes CAISWTQETQYF.

A few counts support this clonotype. The V call is TRBV4-3, the J call TRBJ2-3; tentatively, D is TRBD1 or TRBD2 (5 bases each). CDR1 and CDR2 (germline): LGHNA, YSLEER. The CDR3 contains 16 residues. V lost 0 bases and J lost 4, with 14 bases in between. CDR3 in amino acids: CASSQDGGSRADTQYF. CDR3 sequence (DNA): TGCGCCAGCAGCCAAGATGGGGGTTCCAGGGCAGATACGCAGTATTTT.

Many counts were recorded for this clonotype. Here the CDR3 reads CASSSGPSNEQFF. The CDR3 DNA reads as TGTGCCAGCAGCTCGGGCCCTAGCAATGAGCAGTTCTTC. The rearrangement joins TRBV11-2 to TRBJ2-1; D gene ambiguous. This CDR3 region has 13 residues. Per germline, CDR1 SGHAT and CDR2 FQNNGV. V lost 4 bases and J lost 6, with 10 bases in between.

The CDR3 here is CASALRGDQPQHF. CDR3 in DNA: TGTGCCAGCGCTTTGCGGGGGGATCAGCCCCAGCATTTT. This chain uses TRBV7-9 with TRBJ1-5; D perhaps matches TRBD1 (5 bases). The V gene's germline CDR1 is SEHNR and CDR2 FQNEAQ (reference sequence). The V end was cut by 8 bases, the J end by 5 bases, with 13 bases between. The length of the CDR3 is 13 residues.

The table lists this clonotype with a few counts. The genes are TRBV7-2 and TRBJ1-5, with D unclear. This CDR3 is built from 13 residues. Germline V lookup: CDR1 SGHTA, CDR2 FQGNSA. V lost 2 bases and J 7 bases, leaving 9 bases between the germline ends. The CDR3 nucleotides read TGTGCCAGCAGCTTAAGTTCGGAGCAGCCCCAGCATTTT. Its protein is CASSLSSEQPQHF.

This clonotype was seen repeatedly, ten times or more. The V and J genes are TRBV7-2 and TRBJ1-6; no definite D call. The germline V gene encodes CDR1 SGHTA and CDR2 FQGNSA. The CDR3 covers 14 residues. V lost 5 bases and J lost 8, with 13 bases in between. CDR3 amino acids: CASSPGPVDSPLHF. As DNA, the CDR3 is TGTGCCAGCAGCCCTGGACCGGTGGATTCACCCCTCCACTTT.